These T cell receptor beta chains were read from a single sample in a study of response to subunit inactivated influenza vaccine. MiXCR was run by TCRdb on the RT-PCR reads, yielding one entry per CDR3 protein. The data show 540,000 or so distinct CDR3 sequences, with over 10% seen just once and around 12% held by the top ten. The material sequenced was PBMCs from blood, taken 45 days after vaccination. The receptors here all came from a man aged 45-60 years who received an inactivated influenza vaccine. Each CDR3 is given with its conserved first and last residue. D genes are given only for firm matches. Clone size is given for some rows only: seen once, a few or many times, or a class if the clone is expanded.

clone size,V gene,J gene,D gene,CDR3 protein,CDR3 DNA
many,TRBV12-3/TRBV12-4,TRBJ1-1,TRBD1,CASSLADRGANTEAFF,TGTGCCAGCAGTTTAGCAGACAGGGGCGCAAACACTGAAGCTTTCTTT
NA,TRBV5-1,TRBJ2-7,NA,CASSLEGGHSYEQYF,TGCGCCAGCAGCTTGGAGGGCGGACACTCCTACGAGCAGTACTTC
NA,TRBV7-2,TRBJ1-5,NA,CASSLNILSNQPQHF,TGTGCCAGCAGCTTAAATATCCTCAGCAATCAGCCCCAGCATTTT
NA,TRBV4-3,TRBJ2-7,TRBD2,CASSPIAGADEQYF,TGCGCCAGCAGCCCGATAGCGGGAGCTGACGAGCAGTACTTC
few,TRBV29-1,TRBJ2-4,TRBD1,CSARKQGALAKNIQYF,TGCAGCGCACGTAAACAGGGGGCCCTAGCCAAAAACATTCAGTACTTC
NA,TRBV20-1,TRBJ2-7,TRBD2,CSARDLLADYEQYF,TGCAGTGCTAGAGATCTACTAGCGGACTACGAGCAGTACTTC
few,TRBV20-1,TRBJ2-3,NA,CSANGGADFTDTQYF,TGCAGTGCAAACGGCGGGGCTGATTTCACAGATACGCAGTATTTT
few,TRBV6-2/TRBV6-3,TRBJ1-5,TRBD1,CASSYPDRSLGPQHF,TGTGCCAGCAGTTACCCGGACAGGTCACTGGGGCCCCAGCATTTT
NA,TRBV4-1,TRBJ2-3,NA,CASSQSGVVPDTQYF,TGCGCCAGCAGCCAATCGGGAGTTGTCCCAGATACGCAGTATTTT
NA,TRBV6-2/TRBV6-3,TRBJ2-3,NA,CASTQRGDTQYF,TGTGCCAGCACCCAGAGGGGGGATACGCAGTATTTT
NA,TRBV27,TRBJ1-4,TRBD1,CASSLRGPGEKLFF,TGTGCCAGCAGTTTGAGGGGGCCTGGGGAAAAACTGTTTTTT
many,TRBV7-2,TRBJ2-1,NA,CASSPLRVHEQFF,TGTGCCAGCAGCCCCCTCCGGGTGCATGAGCAGTTCTTC
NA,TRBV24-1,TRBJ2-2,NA,CATGELGTGELFF,TGTGCCACCGGCGAGCTAGGGACCGGGGAGCTGTTTTTT
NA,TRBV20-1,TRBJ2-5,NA,CSARVGTPRETQYF,TGCAGTGCTAGAGTGGGAACCCCTCGAGAGACCCAGTACTTC
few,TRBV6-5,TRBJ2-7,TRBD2,CASSSRTSGGHSYEQYF,TGTGCCAGCAGTTCTAGGACTAGCGGGGGGCACTCCTACGAGCAGTACTTC
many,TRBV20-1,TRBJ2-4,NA,CSARDTKEDQWKNIQYF,TGCAGTGCTAGAGATACGAAGGAGGACCAATGGAAAAACATTCAGTACTTC
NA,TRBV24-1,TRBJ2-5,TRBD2,CATSEYTSGQETQYF,TGTGCCACCAGTGAGTACACTAGCGGCCAAGAGACCCAGTACTTC
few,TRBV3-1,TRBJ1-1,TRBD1,CASSKTGGFEAFF,TGTGCCAGCAGCAAGACAGGGGGCTTTGAAGCTTTCTTT